These 28 T cell receptor beta chains came from one sample sequenced in a study of control samples from healthy donors and cancer patients. Assay used: immunoSEQ multiplex PCR; TCRdb lists only in-frame clones, some missing. The data contain tens of thousands of clones, less than 90% of them singletons. The material sequenced was blood. The receptors come from a woman in her sixties or seventies in good health.

The chain uses TRBV28 and TRBJ2-7, with a tentative D call TRBD2 (6 bases). Germline CDR1 MDHEN, CDR2 SYDVKM. V gave up 3 bases and J gave up 4 bases, with 13 bases separating them. The CDR3 is 14 residues long. The CDR3 DNA follows: TGTGCCAGCAGTTTCGGCGGGATTAAATACGAGCAGTACTTC. It is translated as CASSFGGIKYEQYF.

The V call is TRBV6-5, the J call TRBJ2-5, with TRBD1 matching over 9 bases. From germline, CDR1 is MNHEY and CDR2 SVGAGI. The CDR3 is made up of 15 amino acids. Germline trimming cut 5 bases from V and 2 bases from J; bases unmatched to any gene: 6. The CDR3 DNA reads as TGTGCCAGCAGTAGATCCGGGACAGGGCAAGAGACCCAGTACTTC. Translation gives CASSRSGTGQETQYF.

This clone was seen only once. The V and J genes are TRBV5-1 and TRBJ2-7, with D possibly matching TRBD2 (7 bases). The CDR3 spans 14 residues. Germline-derived CDR1 and CDR2 are SGHRS and YFSETQ. The V and J ends lost 4 bases and 5 bases respectively, with 16 bases between them. CDR3 protein: CASSPNRGGNEQYF. CDR3 DNA: TGCGCCAGCAGCCCAAACCGCGGGGGCAACGAGCAGTACTTC.

CDR3 sequence reads: CASSFGLAGVSNEQFF. In DNA form, the CDR3 reads TGTGCCAGCAGTTTCGGACTAGCGGGAGTATCAAATGAGCAGTTCTTC. The chain couples TRBV6-5 to TRBJ2-1; 13 positions agree with TRBD2. The CDR3 covers 16 residues. V dropped 4 bases and J dropped 7; count of bases not matched to a gene: 7. Germline V CDR1 and CDR2: MNHEY, SVGAGI.

The count of this clone is one. V usage is TRBV11-3 and J usage is TRBJ2-3, with 10 bases lining up with TRBD2. The CDR3 covers 13 residues. Looked up from germline, CDR1 is SGHNT and CDR2 is YENEEA. Trimming at V came to 8 bases and at J to 6 bases, leaving 5 bases not matched to a gene. The CDR3 here is CASGTSARDTQYF. CDR3 nucleotide sequence: TGTGCCAGCGGGACTAGCGCACGGGATACGCAGTATTTT.

This chain links TRBV6-5 with TRBJ2-1, with 10 bases identical to TRBD1. Germline assignment: CDR1 MNHEY and CDR2 SVGAGI. This CDR3 is built from 15 residues. J lost 6 bases, V lost 4 bases, and 6 bases had no gene match. CDR3 residues: CASSSTWDRGNEQFF. CDR3 nucleotides: TGTGCCAGCAGTTCGACATGGGACAGGGGCAATGAGCAGTTCTTC.

This clone was picked up one time. The V gene is TRBV6-1, the J gene TRBJ1-2; D call uncertain. CDR1 is MNHNS and CDR2 is SASEGT in the germline V gene. The CDR3 is 12 amino acids. V lost 3 bases to trimming and J lost 7 bases, with 9 bases between them. The CDR3 protein is CASSEIVTGYTF. In nucleotides, the CDR3 is TGTGCCAGCAGTGAGATCGTAACTGGCTACACCTTC.

This chain connects TRBV3-1 (or the pseudogene TRBV3-2) to TRBJ1-2, with 8 nucleotides matching TRBD1. Looked up from germline, CDR1 is LGHDT and CDR2 is YNNKEL (reference sequence). J was trimmed by 6 bases and V by 4 bases; bases with no gene match: 7. This CDR3 has 14 residues. CDR3: CASSLTGTGHGYTF. The CDR3 bases are TGTGCCAGCAGCCTTACCGGGACAGGCCATGGCTACACCTTC.

This clone was detected a few times. V usage is TRBV29-1 and J usage is TRBJ1-2; 11 bases map to TRBD1. The CDR3 consists of 13 residues. Unmatched junction bases numbered 6, after V lost 4 bases and J lost 8 bases. Germline CDR1 SQVTM, CDR2 ANQGSEA. CDR3 sequence reads: CSVVRTGGHGYTF. The CDR3 DNA reads TGCAGCGTTGTAAGGACAGGGGGCCACGGCTACACCTTC.

The chain couples TRBV27 to TRBJ1-6; D gene unclear. The CDR3 extends over 13 amino acids. Trimming cost V 8 bases and J 8 bases, with 13 bases left between them. Germline V gene sequence: CDR1 MNHEY, CDR2 SMNVEV (reference sequence). The CDR3 sequence: CASGQIGYSPLHF. The CDR3 nucleotides read TGTGCCAGCGGGCAAATTGGATATTCACCCCTCCACTTT.

This chain uses TRBV7-9 with TRBJ1-3, with TRBD1 identical over 7 bases. The CDR3 loop spans 15 amino acids. In germline, CDR1 is SEHNR, CDR2 FQNEAQ (reference sequence). J was trimmed by 3 bases and V by 1 base; bases with no gene match: 3. Here the CDR3 reads CASSLEGAGGNTIYF. The CDR3 nucleotides read TGTGCCAGCAGCTTAGAGGGGGCCGGTGGAAACACCATATATTTT.

The V and J genes are TRBV3-1 (or the pseudogene TRBV3-2) and TRBJ2-2, with 10 bases identical to TRBD1. V trimming: 4 bases; J trimming: 5 bases; junction bases outside the gene matches: 7. CDR1 LGHDT and CDR2 YNNKEL come from the germline V gene (reference sequence). The CDR3 covers 16 residues. CDR3 region: CASSPTGTGDTGELFF. The CDR3 DNA sequence: TGTGCCAGCAGCCCGACCGGGACAGGGGATACCGGGGAGCTGTTTTTT.

The V call is TRBV9, the J call TRBJ1-2, with D possibly matching TRBD1 (5 bases). CDR1 and CDR2 from the germline V gene are SGDLS and YYNGEE. This CDR3 has 15 residues. The germline V and J ends were trimmed by 4 bases and 1 base, with 14 bases remaining between them. The CDR3 here is CASSPGTADNYGYTF. In DNA form, the CDR3 reads TGTGCCAGCAGCCCCGGGACGGCGGATAACTATGGCTACACCTTC.

This clone was recorded only once. This chain links TRBV2 with TRBJ2-2; D may be TRBD2 (5 bases). The CDR3 consists of 15 residues. V gave up 4 bases and J gave up 1 base, with 10 bases separating them. Germline V gene lookup returns CDR1 SNHLY and CDR2 FYNNEI. CDR3 loop: CASSGLGRNTGELFF. CDR3 coding DNA: TGTGCCAGCAGTGGGTTAGGGAGGAACACCGGGGAGCTGTTTTTT.

This chain uses TRBV15 with TRBJ2-7; maybe TRBD1 (6 bases). Trimming pared 0 bases from V and 1 base from J, leaving 16 bases between. The CDR3 has 17 residues. Germline V CDR1 and CDR2: LNHNV, YYDKDF (reference sequence). CDR3 protein: CATSRESIGQRSYEQYF. CDR3 sequence (DNA): TGTGCCACCAGCAGAGAAAGCATTGGACAGAGATCCTACGAGCAGTACTTC. Complete variable domain (other parts from reference TRBV15 and TRBJ2-7): DAMVIQNPRYQVTQFGKPVTLSCSQTLNHNVMYWYQQKSSQAPKLLFHYYDKDFNNEADTPDNFQSRRPNTSFCFLDIRSPGLGDTAMYLCATSRESIGQRSYEQYFGPGTRLTVT.

The chain carries TRBV27 and TRBJ1-2; possibly TRBD1 for D (6 bases). V was clipped by 5 bases and J by 1 base, with 11 bases between them. The CDR3 sequence is 14 residues long. The germline gives CDR1 MNHEY, CDR2 SMNVEV (reference sequence). The CDR3 DNA follows: TGTGCCAGCAGTCCCCAACAGGGTAACTATGGCTACACCTTC. This codes for CASSPQQGNYGYTF.

The chain links TRBV6-6 to TRBJ1-6; D not resolved. The CDR3 is 17 amino acids. Looked up from germline, CDR1 is MNHNY and CDR2 is SVGAGI (reference sequence). Between the trimmed V and J ends, which lost 5 bases and 5 bases, there was a span of 19 bases. CDR3 protein: CASSLRPISADNSPLHF. DNA of the CDR3: TGTGCCAGCAGTCTCCGACCCATCTCAGCTGATAATTCACCCCTCCACTTT.

The chain combines TRBV9 with TRBJ2-2, with D unclear. Between the trimmed V and J ends, which lost 4 bases and 6 bases, there was a span of 16 bases. The germline V gene has CDR1 SGDLS and CDR2 YYNGEE. The CDR3 consists of 15 residues. The CDR3 loop is CASSPRTAGAGELFF. DNA for the CDR3: TGTGCCAGCAGCCCACGGACGGCTGGCGCCGGGGAGCTGTTTTTT.

This clone was seen just once. V is TRBV28 and J is TRBJ1-6; no definite D call. Germline V gene data show CDR1 as MDHEN and CDR2 as SYDVKM. The CDR3 is 12 residues long. V was shortened by 7 bases and J by 6 bases, with 7 bases between the two germline ends. The CDR3 spells CASNLSNSPLHF. CDR3 nucleotides: TGTGCCAGCAACTTGAGTAATTCACCCCTCCACTTT.

Written as DNA, the CDR3 is TGTGCCACCAGCAAGGGGGGAAGCTCCTACGAGCAGTACTTC. Residues: CATSKGGSSYEQYF. This chain links TRBV15 with TRBJ2-7; either TRBD1 or TRBD2 may fit D (6 bases each). The length of the CDR3 is 14 residues. Deletions cut 4 bases from V and 0 bases from J, with 10 bases between. Per the germline V gene, CDR1 is LNHNV and CDR2 is YYDKDF (reference sequence).

V and J are TRBV7-8 and TRBJ1-3; weak D call: TRBD1 (6 bases). Germline lookup yields CDR1 SGHVS and CDR2 FQNEAQ. The CDR3 has 16 residues. Deletions cut 2 bases from V and 0 bases from J, with 11 bases between. The CDR3 DNA reads as TGTGCCAGCAGCTTATCGAACAGGGCCTCTGGAAACACCATATATTTT. Its protein product is CASSLSNRASGNTIYF.

This chain uses TRBV29-1 with TRBJ2-5; TRBD1 agrees at 8 bases. The ends lost 1 base at V and 4 bases at J; junction bases unmatched: 5. CDR3 length equals 14 residues. Germline V CDR1 and CDR2: SQVTM, ANQGSEA. CDR3 in amino acids: CSVEVGQVGETQYF. The CDR3 DNA reads TGCAGCGTTGAAGTGGGACAGGTTGGAGAGACCCAGTACTTC.

In its sample, this clone was seen once. This chain links TRBV12-3 or TRBV12-4 with TRBJ1-2, with D uncertain. V was shortened by 5 bases and J by 8 bases, with 15 bases between the two germline ends. The CDR3 is 13 residues long. The chain's CDR3 is CASSHPGLSGYTF. CDR3 nucleotides: TGTGCCAGCAGTCATCCGGGCCTTTCCGGCTACACCTTC.

The chain uses TRBV5-8 and TRBJ2-1; D is possibly TRBD1 (5 bases). Trimming removed 5 bases at V and 2 bases at J, with 17 bases between. There are 16 residues in the CDR3. From germline, CDR1 is SGHTS and CDR2 YDEGEE. The CDR3 DNA sequence: TGTGCCAGCAGTTACCGGACAAGACCGACCTACAATGAGCAGTTCTTC. It yields the protein CASSYRTRPTYNEQFF.

This clone occurred once. The CDR3 loop reads CASSWGGGAYNEQFF. The CDR3 coding sequence is TGCGCCAGCAGCTGGGGCGGGGGGGCCTACAATGAGCAGTTCTTC. V usage is TRBV5-1 and J usage is TRBJ2-1, with 9 bases aligning to TRBD2. CDR1 SGHRS and CDR2 YFSETQ come from the germline V gene. V was clipped by 3 bases and J by 2 bases; unmatched bases: 3. The CDR3 is 15 amino acids.

In this sample, this clone turned up once. The V and J genes are TRBV18 and TRBJ1-1; D unclear. The CDR3 has 12 residues. Per the germline V gene, CDR1 is KGHSH and CDR2 is LQKENI. V was trimmed by 6 bases and J by 5 bases, leaving 10 bases between them. The CDR3 DNA follows: TGTGCCAGCTCCGCGGGAGGGACTGAAGCTTTCTTT. It specifies CASSAGGTEAFF.

The rearrangement joins TRBV30 to TRBJ2-7; the match to TRBD1 covers 10 bases. V was pared by 2 bases and J by 2 bases, with 3 bases of the junction left unmatched. The germline CDR1 and CDR2 sequences are GTSNPN and SVGIG (reference sequence). CDR3 size: 14 residues. The CDR3 spells CAWSRQGATYEQYF. CDR3 bases: TGTGCCTGGAGTCGACAGGGGGCTACCTACGAGCAGTACTTC. The whole variable domain, filled in from reference TRBV30 and TRBJ2-7, reads SQTIHQWPATLVQPVGSPLSLECTVEGTSNPNLYWYRQAAGRGLQLLFYSVGIGQISSEVPQNLSASRPQDRQFILSSKKLLLSDSGFYLCAWSRQGATYEQYFGPGTRLTVT.

This chain links TRBV5-1 with TRBJ2-5; 7 bases align to TRBD1. The germline V gene encodes CDR1 SGHRS and CDR2 YFSETQ. CDR3 length: 15 residues. J lost 3 bases, V lost 0 bases, and 5 bases had no gene match. CDR3 sequence reads: CASSLVYRGKETQYF. The CDR3 nucleotides read TGCGCCAGCAGCTTGGTTTACAGGGGAAAAGAGACCCAGTACTTC. Full variable domain (rest looked up from reference TRBV5-1 and TRBJ2-5): KAGVTQTPRYLIKTRGQQVTLSCSPISGHRSVSWYQQTPGQGLQFLFEYFSETQRNKGNFPGRFSGRQFSNSRSEMNVSTLELGDSALYLCASSLVYRGKETQYFGPGTRLLVL.